The TCR beta chain under discussion was sequenced for a study of T cell responses to AZD1222 COVID-19 vaccine (dated by TCRdb to the early 2020s). Looking at the study overall: Because spike-specific TCR depth and breadth did not differ between the two schedules, AZD1222 recipients who got a second dose at roughly 4 weeks were pooled with those who got a second dose at roughly 12 weeks. TCR sequencing covered some 240 trial participants: 200 to 220 given two doses of AZD1222 and 26 given two doses of MenACWY control vaccine. Trial participants were enrolled by age into subgroups of 18-55, 56-69 and 70-plus years, and about 150, 27 and 61 TCR-sequenced participants, respectively, were included in these subgroups.

Broad study findings and their caveats: Participants were mostly white British, with more females than males. The authors suggested clonal diversity may have been underestimated. Vaccine-associated CD4 TCRs spanned the whole spike protein, with dominant responses in regions 160-218 and 743-854. No day 14 peak-response samples were available, so repertoires were characterized only after the peak T cell response. Spike-specific TCR breadth and depth rose significantly after two AZD1222 doses compared with day 0 and with MenACWY recipients. Epitopes outside the regions mutated in the B.1.351 and B.1.1.7 variants were reportedly recognized by nearly half of the unique spike-specific TCRs. Conclusions about previously exposed vaccinees are limited, since just six AZD1222 recipients were seropositive for SARS-CoV-2 at baseline. The 56-69-year group was small, and its depth increase did not reach significance, likely because of low power.

What the time point label conveys for this sample: baseline before first vaccination. The vaccinee samples were drawn from two UK trials, COV001 and COV002, one of which was a single-blind randomized controlled phase 2/3 trial testing AZD1222 (ChAdOx1 nCoV-19) in healthy adults. Trial participant PBMC samples were collected at day 0 and day 28 after the second dose for TCRbeta chain sequencing. In the case of this clone: Its specific antigen is unknown. No base qualities exist here, and no much larger clone lies one base off it.

The CDR1 and CDR2 encoded by the germline V gene are SGHAT and FQNNGV. From its cysteine to its phenylalanine, the CDR3 spans 17 amino acids. This entry keeps only the CDR3 DNA: 51 bases, framed from base 1. Trimming at the junction amounts to 3 bases on V and 4 bases on J, and the germline ends lie 18 bases apart. The CDR3 regions of human TCRbeta chains were analyzed by immunosequencing. Processing in the source paper ran as follows. TCRs in the repertoires were matched against a reference library of SARS-CoV-2-specific TCRs that had been generated with the MIRA antigen-specificity platform. Breadth was defined as the fraction of unique TCRs that were SARS-CoV-2-associated, and depth was defined as the fraction of total T cells that were SARS-CoV-2-associated. Using the MIRA data, every spike-specific TCR was mapped to the spike region that the TCR reacted to and assigned to either a CD4 or a CD8 class. Log10-transformed breadth and depth values were compared by one-way ANOVA with Sidak's multiple comparisons tests. Sourced from immuneACCESS, this table was stored by TCRdb with only in-frame sequences that have V and J called. A share of the clones is absent; for the studies checked, an unresolved V gene accounts for under half, and the remainder has no known explanation. D and trimming were read from the DNA, whereas the V and J calls and clone size are those reported in that table. This sample comprises 90,000 to 150,000 clones, 91% of them detected only once. The ten largest clones take up approximately 5.1% of the sample.

Sequenced material: peripheral blood, taken on day 0 of AZD1222 vaccination. The rearranged segments are TRBV11-2 and TRBJ1-4; the best D guess is TRBD1, with 6 bases matching. The clonotype comes from an adult in good health. The CDR3 here reads CASSFPYPRTDNEKLFF. The DNA reads as follows: TGTGCCAGCAGCTTTCCTTATCCTAGGACAGATAATGAAAAACTGTTTTTT.